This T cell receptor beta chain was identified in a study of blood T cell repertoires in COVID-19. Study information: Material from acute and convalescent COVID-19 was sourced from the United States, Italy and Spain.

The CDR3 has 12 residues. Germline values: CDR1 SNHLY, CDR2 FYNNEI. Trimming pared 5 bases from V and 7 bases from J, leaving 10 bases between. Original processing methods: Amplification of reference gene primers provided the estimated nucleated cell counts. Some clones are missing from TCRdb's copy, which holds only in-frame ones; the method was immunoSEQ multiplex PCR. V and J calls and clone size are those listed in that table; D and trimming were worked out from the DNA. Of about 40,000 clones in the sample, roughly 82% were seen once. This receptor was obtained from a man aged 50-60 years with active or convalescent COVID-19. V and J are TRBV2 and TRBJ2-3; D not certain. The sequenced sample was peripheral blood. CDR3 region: CASSPFSNTQYF. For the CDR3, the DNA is TGTGCCAGCAGTCCTTTTAGTAATACGCAGTATTTT.